Shown below are 21 T cell receptor beta chains from a single sample sequenced in a study of blood T cell repertoires in COVID-19. Clones were sequenced by immunoSEQ multiplex PCR, and TCRdb holds only the in-frame ones, with some missing. In the table there are a few hundred thousand clones, 90% of which are singletons. Sequenced sample: peripheral blood. These TCRs come from a woman aged 60-75 years with COVID-19, enrolled during active disease.

J is TRBJ2-2 and V is TRBV19, with D perhaps TRBD1 (7 bases). Germline CDR1 is LNHDA and CDR2 is SQIVND (reference sequence). Trimming took 5 bases from V and 3 from J, leaving 19 bases between them. The CDR3 totals 17 residues. In nucleotides, the CDR3 is TGTGCCAGTAGTCCCACCGTGGCAGGGGGGTACACCGGGGAGCTGTTTTTT. Its protein product is CASSPTVAGGYTGELFF. Drawing the rest from reference TRBV19 and TRBJ2-2, the complete variable domain is DGGITQSPKYLFRKEGQNVTLSCEQNLNHDAMYWYRQDPGQGLRLIYYSQIVNDFQKGDIAEGYSVSREKKESFPLTVTSAQKNPTAFYLCASSPTVAGGYTGELFFGEGSRLTVL.

This clone showed up just once. The CDR3 here is CASWGVSGANVLTF. Here the CDR3 DNA reads TGTGCCAGCTGGGGCGTCTCTGGGGCCAACGTCCTGACTTTC. The J gene is TRBJ2-6, the V gene TRBV2; D is perhaps TRBD1 (5 bases). The germline V gene has CDR1 SNHLY and CDR2 FYNNEI. The CDR3 spans 14 residues. The ends were cut back, 8 bases at V and 0 bases at J, with 8 bases in the middle.

The V gene is TRBV6-2 or TRBV6-3, the J gene TRBJ1-2, with D possibly matching TRBD1 (5 bases). This CDR3 spans 14 amino acids. CDR1 is MNHEY and CDR2 is SVGEGT in the germline V gene. Trimming took 2 bases from V and 8 from J, leaving 15 bases between them. The CDR3 region has the DNA TGTGCCAGCAGTTACCCCCTCGTTGGACAAGGCTACACCTTC. Protein product: CASSYPLVGQGYTF.

V and J are TRBV6-1 and TRBJ1-4; D unresolved. The germline CDR1 and CDR2 sequences are MNHNS and SASEGT. This CDR3 has 11 amino acids. Between the trimmed V and J ends, which lost 8 bases and 12 bases, there was a span of 13 bases. This CDR3 is CASGLDLQLFF. The CDR3 DNA is TGTGCCAGCGGACTGGACCTCCAACTGTTTTTT.

V and J are TRBV10-2 and TRBJ1-2, with 7 bases identical to TRBD1. V dropped 6 bases and J dropped 0; count of bases not matched to a gene: 10. This CDR3 has 16 amino acids. Germline V gene data show CDR1 as WSHSY and CDR2 as SAAADI. CDR3 sequence: CASRGDRSYSNYGYTF. Here the CDR3 DNA reads TGCGCCAGCAGGGGGGACAGATCCTATTCTAACTATGGCTACACCTTC.

The chain is built from TRBV6-4 and TRBJ2-1, with 7 positions matching TRBD2. Germline CDR1 and CDR2: MRHNA and SNTAGT. The J segment lost 14 bases and the V segment lost 4 bases, leaving 11 bases of the junction unmatched. The CDR3 runs to 13 residues. For the CDR3, the DNA is TGTGCCAGCAGTGTCCAGACCACGGGACTAAAGTTCTTC. This translates into CASSVQTTGLKFF.

The chain has TRBV13 and TRBJ2-5; TRBD2 aligns across 9 bases. In germline, CDR1 is PRHDT, CDR2 FYEKMQ (reference sequence). The CDR3 covers 19 residues. After removal of 6 bases from V and 2 bases from J, the junction contained 19 bases not matched to a gene. DNA of the CDR3: TGTGCCAGCAGTTATAACCCGGTCGTCAGCGGGGGGCCGCAAGAGACCCAGTACTTC. As protein: CASSYNPVVSGGPQETQYF.

This clone turned up a few times. The chain couples TRBV7-2 to TRBJ1-1, with D possibly being TRBD1 (5 bases). CDR1 and CDR2 from the germline V gene are SGHTA and FQGNSA. CDR3 length: 14 amino acids. V shed 0 bases and J shed 5 bases, with 10 bases lying between them. CDR3 DNA sequence: TGTGCCAGCAGCTTAGCTCAGGGAGGGACTGAAGCTTTCTTT. Protein sequence: CASSLAQGGTEAFF.

The CDR3 DNA sequence: TGCAGCTCCCGGGCGGGGAACACTGAAGCTTTCTTT. This gives the protein CSSRAGNTEAFF. The chain uses TRBV29-1 and TRBJ1-1; D unresolved. This CDR3 has 12 amino acids. Germline lookup yields CDR1 SQVTM and CDR2 ANQGSEA. V was pared by 8 bases and J by 1 base, with 11 bases between.

The genes are TRBV2 and TRBJ1-6; 9 bases map to TRBD1. V was clipped by 5 bases and J by 7 bases; unmatched bases: 3. In germline, CDR1 is SNHLY, CDR2 FYNNEI. This CDR3 region has 14 residues. The CDR3, as DNA: TGTGCCAGCAGTACGGACAGGGGAAATTCACCCCTCCACTTT. It yields the protein CASSTDRGNSPLHF. Full variable domain (outside the CDR3, taken from reference TRBV2 and TRBJ1-6): EPEVTQTPSHQVTQMGQEVILRCVPISNHLYFYWYRQILGQKVEFLVSFYNNEISEKSEIFDDQFSVERPDGSNFTLKIRSTKLEDSAMYFCASSTDRGNSPLHFGNGTRLTVT.

The chain employs TRBV18 and TRBJ1-1; perhaps TRBD1 as D (6 bases). Trimming removed 6 bases at V and 2 bases at J, with 16 bases between. The CDR3 has 15 residues. Germline V gene sequence: CDR1 KGHSH, CDR2 LQKENI. The CDR3 nucleotides read TGTGCCAGCTCGCCCAATACAGGGAGAAACACTGAAGCTTTCTTT. Its translation: CASSPNTGRNTEAFF.

The chain recombines TRBV6-2 or TRBV6-3 with TRBJ1-3, with D tentatively TRBD1 (6 bases). Germline CDR1 reads MNHEY; CDR2 reads SVGEGT. The CDR3 has 15 residues. Trimming shortened V by 4 bases and J by 0 bases, and 10 bases separated the two germline ends. The CDR3 here is CASSSTGSSGNTIYF. CDR3 DNA: TGTGCCAGCAGTTCGACAGGCTCCTCTGGAAACACCATATATTTT.

The chain has TRBV5-4 and TRBJ2-3; 7 bases agree with TRBD1. V dropped 3 bases and J dropped 0; count of bases not matched to a gene: 4. CDR1 and CDR2 (germline): SGHNT, YYREEE (reference sequence). The CDR3 spans 15 residues. The CDR3 is CASSSGQVSTDTQYF. The CDR3 DNA follows: TGTGCCAGCAGCTCCGGACAGGTCAGCACAGATACGCAGTATTTT.

V is TRBV3-1 (or the pseudogene TRBV3-2) and J is TRBJ1-2; D perhaps matches TRBD1 (6 bases). V lost 4 bases and J lost 1, with 13 bases in between. CDR1 is LGHDT and CDR2 is YNNKEL in the germline V gene (reference sequence). CDR3 size: 15 residues. The CDR3 region is CASSRDTNFNYGYTF. As DNA, the CDR3 is TGTGCCAGCAGCCGGGACACCAACTTTAACTATGGCTACACCTTC.

The chain has TRBV6-1 and TRBJ1-1; a weak D match, TRBD1 (5 bases). V lost 4 bases and J lost 10, with 31 bases in between. The CDR3 runs to 18 residues. In germline, CDR1 is MNHNS, CDR2 SASEGT. The chain's CDR3 is CASSGGGEGTPRLVGAFF. Here the CDR3 DNA reads TGTGCCAGCAGTGGGGGGGGAGAGGGGACCCCCAGGCTAGTCGGAGCTTTCTTT.

This clone has just one count. The chain employs TRBV25-1 and TRBJ1-6; TRBD1 agrees at 7 bases. V was clipped by 1 base and J by 4 bases; unmatched bases: 1. CDR3 length equals 15 residues. Germline CDR1 and CDR2: MGHDK and SYGVNS. CDR3 in amino acids: CASSELTGYNSPLHF. CDR3 coding DNA: TGTGCCAGCAGTGAATTGACAGGGTATAATTCACCCCTCCACTTT.

A single count supports this clone. The genes are TRBV4-3 and TRBJ1-3, with a weak D call TRBD1 (5 bases). V lost 0 bases and J lost 5, with 20 bases in between. This CDR3 is 18 amino acids long. Germline values: CDR1 LGHNA, CDR2 YSLEER. This CDR3 is CASSQDVVVGDVRNTIYF. DNA of the CDR3: TGCGCCAGCAGCCAAGACGTAGTGGTAGGGGATGTACGAAACACCATATATTTT.

The chain couples TRBV7-9 to TRBJ2-7; D gene ambiguous. This CDR3 spans 15 amino acids. Germline CDR1 and CDR2: SEHNR and FQNEAQ (reference sequence). The V gene lost 1 base and the J gene lost 2 bases, with 12 bases spanning the gap. The CDR3 region is CASSLVLGSAYEQYF. CDR3 DNA sequence: TGTGCCAGCAGCTTAGTTCTGGGCTCGGCCTACGAGCAGTACTTC.

This sequence joins TRBV6-2 or TRBV6-3 and TRBJ2-1, with TRBD1 as a possible D gene (5 bases). The CDR3 has 15 amino acids. CDR1 is MNHEY and CDR2 is SVGEGT in the germline V gene. Trimming took off 5 bases at V and 5 bases at J, with 16 bases between the two ends. Here the CDR3 reads CASSPQGGDHNEQFF. The CDR3 DNA reads as TGTGCCAGCAGTCCCCAGGGTGGGGATCACAATGAGCAGTTCTTC.

This rearrangement joins TRBV19 to TRBJ1-1; 7 nucleotides match TRBD1. The J segment lost 2 bases and the V segment lost 1 base, leaving 4 bases of the junction unmatched. CDR3 length: 15 amino acids. Germline CDR1 LNHDA, CDR2 SQIVND (reference sequence). The CDR3 sequence is CASSIGQGGNTEAFF. DNA of the CDR3: TGTGCCAGTAGTATAGGGCAGGGGGGAAACACTGAAGCTTTCTTT.

This chain links TRBV11-2 with TRBJ1-1; D gene ambiguous. Trimming took off 1 base at V and 1 base at J, with 7 bases between the two ends. The germline V gene has CDR1 SGHAT and CDR2 FQNNGV. The CDR3 extends over 14 amino acids. CDR3 nucleotide sequence: TGTGCCAGCAGCTTAGGACATCAGAACACTGAAGCTTTCTTT. The encoded protein is CASSLGHQNTEAFF.